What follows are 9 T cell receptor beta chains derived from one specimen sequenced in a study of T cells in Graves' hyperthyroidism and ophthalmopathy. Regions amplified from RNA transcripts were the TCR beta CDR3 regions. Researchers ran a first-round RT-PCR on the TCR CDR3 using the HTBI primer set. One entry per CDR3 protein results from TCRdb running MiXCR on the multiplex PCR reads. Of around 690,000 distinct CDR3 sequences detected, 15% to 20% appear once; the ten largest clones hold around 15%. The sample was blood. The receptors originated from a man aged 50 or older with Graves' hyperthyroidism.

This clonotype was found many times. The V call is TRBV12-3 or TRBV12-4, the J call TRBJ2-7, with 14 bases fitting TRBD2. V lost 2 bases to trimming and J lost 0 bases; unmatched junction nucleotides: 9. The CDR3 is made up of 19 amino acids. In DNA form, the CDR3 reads TGTGCCAGCAGTTTAAGTCTGGGACTAGCGGGAGTAGGCTCCTACGAGCAGTACTTC. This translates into CASSLSLGLAGVGSYEQYF.

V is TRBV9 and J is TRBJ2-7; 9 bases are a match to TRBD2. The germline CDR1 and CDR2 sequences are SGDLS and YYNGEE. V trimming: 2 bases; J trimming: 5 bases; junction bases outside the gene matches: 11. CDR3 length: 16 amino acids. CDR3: CASSVKLAGGPDEQYF. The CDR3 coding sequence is TGTGCCAGCAGCGTGAAATTGGCGGGAGGGCCTGACGAGCAGTACTTC.

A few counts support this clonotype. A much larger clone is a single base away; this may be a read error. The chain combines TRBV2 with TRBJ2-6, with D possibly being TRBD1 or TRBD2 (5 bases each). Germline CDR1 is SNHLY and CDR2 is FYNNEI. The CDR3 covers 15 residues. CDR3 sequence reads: CASRGTRAGANVVTF. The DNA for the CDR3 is TGTGCCAGCAGGGGGACGAGGGCTGGGGCCAACGTCGTGACTTTC.

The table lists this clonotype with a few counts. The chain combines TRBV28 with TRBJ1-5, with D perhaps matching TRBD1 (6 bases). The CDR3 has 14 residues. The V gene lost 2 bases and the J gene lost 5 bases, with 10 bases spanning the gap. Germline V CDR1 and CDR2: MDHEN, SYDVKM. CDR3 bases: TGTGCCAGCAGTTTAATGGGGGCTTATCAGCCCCAGCATTTT. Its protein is CASSLMGAYQPQHF.

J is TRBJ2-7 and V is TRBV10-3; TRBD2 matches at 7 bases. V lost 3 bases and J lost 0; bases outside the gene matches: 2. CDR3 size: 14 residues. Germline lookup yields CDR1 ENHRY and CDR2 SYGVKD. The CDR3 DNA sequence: TGTGCCATCAGTGATACGGGAGGCTCCTACGAGCAGTACTTC. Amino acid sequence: CAISDTGGSYEQYF.

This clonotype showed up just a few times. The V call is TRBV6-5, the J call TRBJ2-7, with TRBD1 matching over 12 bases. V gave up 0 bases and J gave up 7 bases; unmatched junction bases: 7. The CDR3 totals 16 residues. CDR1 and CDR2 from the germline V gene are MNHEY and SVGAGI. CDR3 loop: CASSYSTGQGAVEQYF. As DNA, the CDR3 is TGTGCCAGCAGTTACTCGACGGGACAGGGGGCGGTTGAGCAGTACTTC.

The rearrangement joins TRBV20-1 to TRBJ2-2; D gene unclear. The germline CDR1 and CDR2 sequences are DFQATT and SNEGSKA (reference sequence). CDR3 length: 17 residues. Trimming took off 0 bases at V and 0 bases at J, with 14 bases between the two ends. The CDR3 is CSARDPRSNANTGELFF. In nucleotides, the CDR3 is TGCAGTGCTAGAGATCCAAGGAGTAACGCGAACACCGGGGAGCTGTTTTTT.

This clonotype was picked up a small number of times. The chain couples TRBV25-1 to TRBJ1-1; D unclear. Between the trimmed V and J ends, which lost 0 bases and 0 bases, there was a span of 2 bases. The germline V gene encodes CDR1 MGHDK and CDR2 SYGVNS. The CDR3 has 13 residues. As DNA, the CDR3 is TGTGCCAGCAGTGAATACATGAACACTGAAGCTTTCTTT. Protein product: CASSEYMNTEAFF.

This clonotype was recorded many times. The CDR3 loop reads CASSPRQGLGRDGYTF. CDR3 in DNA: TGTGCCAGCAGTCCCCGACAGGGGCTCGGCCGTGATGGCTACACCTTC. The V and J genes are TRBV6-1 and TRBJ1-2; TRBD1 aligns across 8 bases. There are 16 residues in the CDR3. Germline-derived CDR1 and CDR2 are MNHNS and SASEGT. Losses at the gene ends were 5 bases for V and 6 bases for J; bases not matched to a gene: 14.